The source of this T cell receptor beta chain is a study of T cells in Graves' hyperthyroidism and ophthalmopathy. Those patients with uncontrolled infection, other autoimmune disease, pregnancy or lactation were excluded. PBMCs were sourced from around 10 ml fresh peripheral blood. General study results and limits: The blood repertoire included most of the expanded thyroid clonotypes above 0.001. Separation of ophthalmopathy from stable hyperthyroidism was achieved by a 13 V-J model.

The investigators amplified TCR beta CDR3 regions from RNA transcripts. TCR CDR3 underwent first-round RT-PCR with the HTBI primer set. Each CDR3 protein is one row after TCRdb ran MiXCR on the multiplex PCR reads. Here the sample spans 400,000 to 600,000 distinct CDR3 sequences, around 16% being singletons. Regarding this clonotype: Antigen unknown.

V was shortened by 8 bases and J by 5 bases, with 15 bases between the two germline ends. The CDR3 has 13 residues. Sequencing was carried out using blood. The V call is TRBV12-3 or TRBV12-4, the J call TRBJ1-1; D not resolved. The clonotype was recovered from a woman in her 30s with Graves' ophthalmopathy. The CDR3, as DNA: TGTGCCAGCGGCCTTGGAGGGCATACTGAAGCTTTCTTT. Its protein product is CASGLGGHTEAFF.